Each of the 2 T cell receptor beta chains below was sequenced from the same sample in a study of blood T cell repertoires in COVID-19 (TCRdb year 2020). Receptor libraries were prepared by the immunoSEQ multiplex PCR assay. TCRdb retrieved this table from immuneACCESS and kept in-frame rearrangements only. Not all clones are present; in checked studies, unresolved V genes account for under half, and no reason is known for the remainder. This sample has approximately 130,000 clones in its table, and more than 65% of those were observed once. Approximately 25% of the sample is taken by the ten largest. The sequenced sample was peripheral blood. All receptors derive from a human donor in a cohort sampled during active COVID-19.

This sequence joins TRBV6-6 and TRBJ1-1, with a tentative D call TRBD1 (5 bases). Germline V lookup: CDR1 MNHNY, CDR2 SVGAGI (reference sequence). This CDR3 comprises 13 residues. The V and J ends lost 5 bases and 1 base respectively, with 8 bases between them. CDR3 sequence reads: CASSVTENTEAFF. The CDR3 bases are TGTGCCAGCAGTGTGACAGAGAACACTGAAGCTTTCTTT.

The sample holds a few counts of this clone. The chain joins TRBV5-6 to TRBJ2-5; the D is unclear. CDR1 and CDR2 (germline): SGHDT, YYEEEE. Trimming left V 1 base short and J 3 bases short, with 7 bases between. This CDR3 has 13 residues. CDR3 region: CASSLLLKETQYF. CDR3 DNA sequence: TGTGCCAGCAGCTTGTTGTTAAAAGAGACCCAGTACTTC.